Listed here are 14 T cell receptor beta chains from one sample, sequenced in a study of CXCR3-negative and CXCR3-positive naive CD8 T cells. Researchers prepared the TRB cDNA libraries using 5' RACE with UMI labels. TCRdb re-called the 5' RACE reads and catalogs CDR3 proteins one per entry, DNA excluded. This table lists about 43,000 distinct CDR3 sequences. The source material was memory CD8+ T cells from blood. These receptors originate from a human donor in good health. Some clones in this sample may be carry-over from other donors' samples.

J is TRBJ2-7 and V is TRBV11-1; TCRdb returns TRBD1, unconfirmable since there is no DNA. The CDR3 has 14 amino acids. Germline V gene lookup returns CDR1 SGHAT and CDR2 FQDESV (reference sequence). The CDR3 here is CASSHDGGGYEQYF.

The rearrangement links TRBV20-1 to TRBJ1-5; TCRdb selects TRBD1, and the lack of DNA leaves this call unchecked. The CDR3 consists of 15 residues. Germline CDR1 and CDR2: DFQATT and SNEGSKA (reference sequence). Here the CDR3 reads CSAQAGSEGSQPQHF.

This chain uses TRBV6-2 or TRBV6-3 with TRBJ1-5. Germline CDR1 and CDR2: MNHEY and SVGEGT. The CDR3 spans 15 residues. This chain's CDR3 is CASSAVREVSQPQHF.

CDR3 sequence reads: CASSLTKGQPQHF. V is TRBV5-1 and J is TRBJ1-5. Germline V gives CDR1 SGHRS, CDR2 YFSETQ. The CDR3 totals 13 residues.

The chain links TRBV25-1 to TRBJ2-1. CDR3 length: 11 residues. Germline-derived CDR1 and CDR2 are MGHDK and SYGVNS. The CDR3 sequence is CASSEDYEQFF.

The chain employs TRBV29-1 and TRBJ2-3; TCRdb calls TRBD2, which cannot be checked without DNA. Per germline, CDR1 SQVTM and CDR2 ANQGSEA. The CDR3 length is 17 residues. CDR3 region: CSVPPGGEKSSTDTQYF.

This chain connects TRBV27 to TRBJ1-2; the D gene TCRdb calls, TRBD1, cannot be checked with no DNA. The V gene's germline CDR1 is MNHEY and CDR2 SMNVEV (reference sequence). The CDR3 length is 13 residues. CDR3 in amino acids: CASGDGTGNGYTF.

The chain couples TRBV3-1 to TRBJ2-1. Germline V gives CDR1 LGHDT, CDR2 YNNKEL (reference sequence). The CDR3 has 15 amino acids. This CDR3 is CASSQDSPIYNEQFF.

The V call is TRBV5-6, the J call TRBJ1-2. The CDR3 sequence is 14 residues long. The germline CDR1 and CDR2 sequences are SGHDT and YYEEEE. CDR3 amino acids: CASSHGQLNYGYTF.

This sequence joins TRBV6-1 and TRBJ2-1; TCRdb designates TRBD1, a call that cannot be tested without DNA. CDR3 length: 15 amino acids. Germline V gene lookup returns CDR1 MNHNS and CDR2 SASEGT. The CDR3 sequence: CASSDRTGEYNEQFF.

By frequency, this clonotype is medium-sized. The chain is built from TRBV7-9 and TRBJ2-1; as DNA is missing, the TRBD1 call by TCRdb cannot be tested. CDR3 length equals 15 residues. CDR1 SEHNR and CDR2 FQNEAQ come from the germline V gene (reference sequence). The CDR3: CASSPQGPPGLEQFF. The full variable domain, completed using reference TRBV7-9 and TRBJ2-1, is DTGVSQNPRHKITKRGQNVTFRCDPISEHNRLYWYRQTLGQGPEFLTYFQNEAQLEKSRLLSDRFSAERPKGSFSTLEIQRTEQGDSAMYLCASSPQGPPGLEQFFGPGTRLTVL.

This rearrangement joins TRBV5-1 to TRBJ2-7. CDR1 and CDR2 from the germline V gene are SGHRS and YFSETQ. The CDR3 runs to 14 residues. The CDR3 sequence: CASSLVGSWFEQYF.

This chain links TRBV29-1 with TRBJ2-3. Germline-derived CDR1 and CDR2 are SQVTM and ANQGSEA. The CDR3 runs to 11 residues. The CDR3 reads CSDQTADTQYF.

This clonotype is called medium-sized based on its frequency. The chain links TRBV25-1 to TRBJ2-7; absent DNA, TCRdb's TRBD1 call cannot be checked. Germline values: CDR1 MGHDK, CDR2 SYGVNS. The CDR3 extends over 15 amino acids. This chain's CDR3 is CASLDFPRQGLEQYF.